This TCR beta chain was found in a study of OX40 agonist ivuxolimab in advanced cancers. As for the study in general: Dose-escalation patients' cancers were hepatocellular carcinoma, melanoma, renal cell or head and neck cancer. Study results and caveats: Among T cells, CD8+ cells averaged more expanded clones than CD4+ cells. Dosing at 0.1 to 3.0 mg/kg was accompanied by clonal expansion of CD4+ and CD8+ blood T cells by week 6.

The count of this clone is one. What it binds is unknown. Any history of autoimmune disease or systemic immunosuppression disqualified patients. Per germline, CDR1 MDHEN and CDR2 SYDVKM. Trimming shortened V by 7 bases and J by 2 bases, and 18 bases separated the two germline ends. The CDR3 consists of 16 residues. The assay was immunoSEQ multiplex PCR, and TCRdb's table has in-frame clones only and misses some. The table shows tens of thousands of clones, with approximately 90% occurring only once. The sequence was collected from an adult with an advanced solid tumor such as melanoma, head and neck, liver or kidney cancer. The sample here was CD4+ or CD8+ T cells sorted from blood, taken in a trial of the OX40 agonist ivuxolimab. The genes are TRBV28 and TRBJ1-5; D gene uncertain. This CDR3 is CASTSDGHAGNQPQHF. DNA of the CDR3: TGTGCCAGCACCAGCGACGGCCATGCTGGCAATCAGCCCCAGCATTTT.